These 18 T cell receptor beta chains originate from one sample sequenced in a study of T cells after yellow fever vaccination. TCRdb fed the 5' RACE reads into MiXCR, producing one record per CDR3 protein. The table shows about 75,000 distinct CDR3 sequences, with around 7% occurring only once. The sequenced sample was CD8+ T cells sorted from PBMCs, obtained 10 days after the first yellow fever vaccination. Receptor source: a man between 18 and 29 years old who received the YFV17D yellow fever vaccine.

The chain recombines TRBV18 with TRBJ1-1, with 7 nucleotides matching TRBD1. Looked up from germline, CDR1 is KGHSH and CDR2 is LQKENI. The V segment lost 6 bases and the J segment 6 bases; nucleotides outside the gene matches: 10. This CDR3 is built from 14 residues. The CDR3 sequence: CASSSSGDRPEAFF. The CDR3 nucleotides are TGTGCCAGCTCGTCCTCCGGGGACAGACCTGAAGCTTTCTTT.

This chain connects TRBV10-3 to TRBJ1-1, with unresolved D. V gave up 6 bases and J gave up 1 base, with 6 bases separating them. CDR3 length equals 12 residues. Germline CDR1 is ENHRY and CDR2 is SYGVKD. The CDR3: CAIRDGNTEAFF. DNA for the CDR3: TGTGCCATCAGGGACGGGAACACTGAAGCTTTCTTT.

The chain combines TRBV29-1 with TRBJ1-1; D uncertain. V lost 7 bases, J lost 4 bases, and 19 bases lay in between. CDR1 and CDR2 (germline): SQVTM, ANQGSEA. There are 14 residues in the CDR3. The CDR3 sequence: CSALGVIMSTEAFF. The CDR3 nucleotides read TGCAGCGCCTTAGGTGTAATTATGAGCACTGAAGCTTTCTTT.

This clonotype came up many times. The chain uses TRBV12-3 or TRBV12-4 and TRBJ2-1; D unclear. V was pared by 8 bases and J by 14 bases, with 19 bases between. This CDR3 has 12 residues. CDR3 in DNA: TGTGCCAGCGCCGCTGATGCGTGGGTTGAGTTCTTC. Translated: CASAADAWVEFF.

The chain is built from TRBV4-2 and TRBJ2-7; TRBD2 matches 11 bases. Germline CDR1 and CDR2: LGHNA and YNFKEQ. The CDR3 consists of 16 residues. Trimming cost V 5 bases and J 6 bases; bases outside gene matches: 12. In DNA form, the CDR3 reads TGTGCCAGCAGCACCCTAGCGGGGGGCCCTCATGCCGAGCAGTACTTC. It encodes CASSTLAGGPHAEQYF.

The CDR3 DNA reads as TGCAGCGTTGAATGGAGGGACACAGATACGCAGTATTTT. It encodes CSVEWRDTDTQYF. This chain links TRBV29-1 with TRBJ2-3; D perhaps matches TRBD2 (6 bases). This CDR3 has 13 amino acids. V was clipped by 2 bases and J by 2 bases, with 8 bases between them. Germline V CDR1 and CDR2: SQVTM, ANQGSEA.

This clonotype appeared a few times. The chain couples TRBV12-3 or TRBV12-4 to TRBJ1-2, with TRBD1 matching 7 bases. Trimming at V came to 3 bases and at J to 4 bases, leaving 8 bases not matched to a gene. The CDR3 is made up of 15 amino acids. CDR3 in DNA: TGTGCCAGCAGTTTTCACAGGGGAACCCCCTATGGCTACACCTTC. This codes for CASSFHRGTPYGYTF.

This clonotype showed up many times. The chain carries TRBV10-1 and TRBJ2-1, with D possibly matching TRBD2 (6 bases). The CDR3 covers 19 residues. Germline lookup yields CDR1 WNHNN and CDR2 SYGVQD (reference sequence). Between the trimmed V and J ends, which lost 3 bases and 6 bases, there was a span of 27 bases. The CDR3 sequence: CASSEAWRVGSPERNEQFF. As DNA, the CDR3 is TGCGCCAGCAGTGAAGCGTGGAGGGTAGGATCTCCAGAACGCAATGAGCAGTTCTTC.

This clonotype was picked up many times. CDR3 nucleotides: TGCGCCAGCAGCCCTAAACCGGACGGTCGAGAGACCCAGTACTTC. Encoded protein: CASSPKPDGRETQYF. The rearrangement links TRBV5-1 to TRBJ2-5, with D hard to call. This CDR3 has 15 amino acids. From germline, CDR1 is SGHRS and CDR2 YFSETQ. V was trimmed by 4 bases and J by 4 bases, leaving 17 bases between them. Together with reference TRBV5-1 and TRBJ2-5, the CDR3 gives the full variable domain: KAGVTQTPRYLIKTRGQQVTLSCSPISGHRSVSWYQQTPGQGLQFLFEYFSETQRNKGNFPGRFSGRQFSNSRSEMNVSTLELGDSALYLCASSPKPDGRETQYFGPGTRLLVL.

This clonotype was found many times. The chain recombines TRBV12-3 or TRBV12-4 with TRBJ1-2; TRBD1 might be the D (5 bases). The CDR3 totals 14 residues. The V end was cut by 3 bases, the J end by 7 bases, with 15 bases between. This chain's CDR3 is CASSFEAGIFGYTF. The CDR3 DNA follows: TGTGCCAGCAGTTTCGAGGCAGGGATTTTTGGCTACACCTTC.

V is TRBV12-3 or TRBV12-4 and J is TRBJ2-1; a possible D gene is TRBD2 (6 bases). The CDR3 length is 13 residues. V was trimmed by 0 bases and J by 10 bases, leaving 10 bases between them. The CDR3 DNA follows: TGTGCCAGCAGTTTAGCGTACGGGGGAGAGCAGTTCTTC. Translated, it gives CASSLAYGGEQFF.

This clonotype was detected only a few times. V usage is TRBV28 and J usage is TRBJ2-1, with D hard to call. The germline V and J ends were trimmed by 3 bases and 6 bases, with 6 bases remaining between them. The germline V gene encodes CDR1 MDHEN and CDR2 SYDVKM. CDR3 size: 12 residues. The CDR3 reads CASSLWGNEQFF. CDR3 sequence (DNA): TGTGCCAGCAGTTTGTGGGGCAATGAGCAGTTCTTC.

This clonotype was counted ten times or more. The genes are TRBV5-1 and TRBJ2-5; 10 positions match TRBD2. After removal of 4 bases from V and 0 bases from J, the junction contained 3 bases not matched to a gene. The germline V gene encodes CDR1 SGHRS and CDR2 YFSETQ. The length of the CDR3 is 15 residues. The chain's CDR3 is CASSPLAGNQETQYF. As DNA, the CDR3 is TGCGCCAGCAGCCCACTAGCGGGGAACCAAGAGACCCAGTACTTC.

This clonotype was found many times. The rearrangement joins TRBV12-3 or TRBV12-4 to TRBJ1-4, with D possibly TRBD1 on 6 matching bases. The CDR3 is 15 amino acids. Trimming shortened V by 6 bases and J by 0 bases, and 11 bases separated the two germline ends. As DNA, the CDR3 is TGTGCCAGCAGGGGGGCCGATGCAACTAATGAAAAACTGTTTTTT. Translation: CASRGADATNEKLFF.

The DNA of the CDR3 is TGTGCCAGCAGCGTCAGACTGCGGGGGGTTGGGGGTGAGCAGTTCTTC. This gives the protein CASSVRLRGVGGEQFF. J is TRBJ2-1 and V is TRBV7-9; 8 nucleotides line up with TRBD2. After removal of 5 bases from V and 9 bases from J, the junction contained 15 bases not matched to a gene. The CDR3 is 16 amino acids. The germline gives CDR1 SEHNR, CDR2 FQNEAQ (reference sequence). The whole variable domain, filled in from reference TRBV7-9 and TRBJ2-1, reads DTGVSQNPRHKITKRGQNVTFRCDPISEHNRLYWYRQTLGQGPEFLTYFQNEAQLEKSRLLSDRFSAERPKGSFSTLEIQRTEQGDSAMYLCASSVRLRGVGGEQFFGPGTRLTVL.

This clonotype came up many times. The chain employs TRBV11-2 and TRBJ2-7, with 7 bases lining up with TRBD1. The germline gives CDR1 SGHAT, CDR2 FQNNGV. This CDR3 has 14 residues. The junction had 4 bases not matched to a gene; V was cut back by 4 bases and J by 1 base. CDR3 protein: CASSWNRGSYEQYF. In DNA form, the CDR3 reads TGTGCCAGCAGCTGGAACAGGGGATCCTACGAGCAGTACTTC.

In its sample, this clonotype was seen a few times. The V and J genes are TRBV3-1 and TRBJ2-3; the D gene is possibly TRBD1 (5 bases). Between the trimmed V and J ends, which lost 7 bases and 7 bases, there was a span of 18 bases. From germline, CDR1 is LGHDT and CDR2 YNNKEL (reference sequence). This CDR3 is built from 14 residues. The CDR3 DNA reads TGTGCCAGCAAAGAGGCAGGGCTTTGGAATACGCAGTATTTT. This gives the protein CASKEAGLWNTQYF.

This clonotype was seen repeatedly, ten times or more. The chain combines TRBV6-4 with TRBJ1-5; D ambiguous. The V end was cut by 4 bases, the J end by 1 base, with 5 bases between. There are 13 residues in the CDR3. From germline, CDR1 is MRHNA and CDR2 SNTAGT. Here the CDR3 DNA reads TGTGCCAGCAGTGCCGGGAGCAATCAGCCCCAGCATTTT. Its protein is CASSAGSNQPQHF.